This passage covers 10 T cell receptor beta chains from one sample sequenced in a study of T-cell reconstitution after alpha-beta-depleted transplantation in children. The library targeted TCRbeta and was prepared with unique molecular identifiers. Each CDR3 protein is one row after TCRdb ran MiXCR on the PCR reads. The sample holds approximately 520,000 distinct CDR3 sequences, 32% seen once. The sequences come from PBMCs from the stem cell graft donor, collected from the stem cell graft. The receptors here all came from a human donor who donated a stem cell graft to a child with aplastic anemia.

V is TRBV7-6 and J is TRBJ2-1; 15 bases are a match to TRBD2. This CDR3 has 20 residues. Germline CDR1 is SGHVS and CDR2 is FNYEAQ. With 5 bases clipped from V and 4 bases from J, the junction kept 15 bases outside the gene matches. The DNA of the CDR3 is TGTGCCAGCAGCCTACGTCCCGGGACTAGCGGGAGGTTCGGGTACAATGAGCAGTTCTTC. It specifies CASSLRPGTSGRFGYNEQFF.

The table lists this clonotype with a few counts. This chain links TRBV7-2 with TRBJ1-5; a weak D match, TRBD1 (5 bases). The V and J ends lost 1 base and 6 bases respectively, with 10 bases between them. From germline, CDR1 is SGHTA and CDR2 FQGNSA. The CDR3 is 14 residues long. The chain's CDR3 is CASSLGGFGQPQHF. The CDR3 DNA reads TGTGCCAGCAGCTTAGGGGGCTTTGGTCAGCCCCAGCATTTT. Full variable domain (outside the CDR3, taken from reference TRBV7-2 and TRBJ1-5): GAGVSQSPSNKVTEKGKDVELRCDPISGHTALYWYRQSLGQGLEFLIYFQGNSAPDKSGLPSDRFSAERTGGSVSTLTIQRTQQEDSAVYLCASSLGGFGQPQHFGDGTRLSIL.

This clonotype appeared a few times. This sequence joins TRBV7-2 and TRBJ1-2; maybe TRBD1 (5 bases). V was trimmed by 5 bases and J by 8 bases, leaving 21 bases between them. The length of the CDR3 is 15 residues. CDR1 is SGHTA, CDR2 FQGNSA, per germline. CDR3 nucleotide sequence: TGTGCCAGCAGCCCGACGGGCCCCACCCAGGGCGGCTACACCTTC. This codes for CASSPTGPTQGGYTF.

This chain links TRBV7-2 with TRBJ1-1; no firm D call. Germline-derived CDR1 and CDR2 are SGHTA and FQGNSA. V dropped 1 base and J dropped 0 bases, with 9 bases sitting between them. CDR3 length equals 15 residues. CDR3: CASSLVQSMNTEAFF. CDR3 nucleotide sequence: TGTGCCAGCAGCTTAGTACAGTCCATGAACACTGAAGCTTTCTTT.

The chain joins TRBV7-2 to TRBJ1-1; D gene uncertain. From germline, CDR1 is SGHTA and CDR2 FQGNSA. The CDR3 is 14 residues long. V was cut by 5 bases and J by 7 bases, with 17 bases left in between. This chain's CDR3 is CASSARLVAYEAFF. CDR3 nucleotide sequence: TGTGCCAGCAGCGCCCGATTGGTCGCGTATGAAGCTTTCTTT.

This clonotype was detected once. V and J are TRBV5-1 and TRBJ2-5; 10 bases are a match to TRBD1. In germline, CDR1 is SGHRS, CDR2 YFSETQ. This CDR3 is 14 amino acids long. V gave up 7 bases and J gave up 4 bases; unmatched junction bases: 7. CDR3 nucleotides: TGCGCCAGCCGCCGGGACAGGGGTGTAGAGACCCAGTACTTC. It yields the protein CASRRDRGVETQYF.

This chain joins TRBV7-3 and TRBJ2-2, with no clear D. The CDR3 contains 11 residues. CDR1 SGHTA and CDR2 FQGTGA come from the germline V gene. Trimming shortened V by 7 bases and J by 7 bases, and 7 bases separated the two germline ends. The CDR3 coding sequence is TGTGCCAGCACCTCCGGCGGGGAGCTGTTTTTT. Its protein is CASTSGGELFF.

CDR3 residues: CASSYGTSGSGEQYV. As DNA, the CDR3 is TGTGCCAGCAGTTATGGGACTAGCGGGAGTGGCGAGCAGTACGTC. The J gene is TRBJ2-7, the V gene TRBV6-5; the match to TRBD2 covers 14 bases. Germline CDR1 reads MNHEY; CDR2 reads SVGAGI. Unmatched junction bases numbered 4, after V lost 3 bases and J lost 6 bases. The CDR3 consists of 15 residues.

This clonotype was counted a few times. The chain is built from TRBV29-1 and TRBJ2-3; D is ambiguous. V lost 3 bases to trimming and J lost 11 bases, with 18 bases between them. There are 13 residues in the CDR3. Per germline, CDR1 SQVTM and CDR2 ANQGSEA. CDR3 protein: CSVEVGEGDLQYF. The CDR3 DNA sequence: TGCAGCGTTGAGGTTGGAGAAGGAGATCTGCAGTATTTT.

In this sample, this clonotype turned up a few times. The V gene is TRBV5-1, the J gene TRBJ1-2; maybe TRBD1 (6 bases). The CDR3 covers 16 residues. Germline V lookup: CDR1 SGHRS, CDR2 YFSETQ. Trimming stripped 4 bases from V and 5 bases from J, with 21 bases between. In DNA, the CDR3 is TGCGCCAGCAGCCCCCCCCCGGGTGACAGGTTTTATGGCTACACCTTC. Its protein is CASSPPPGDRFYGYTF.